Each of the 8 T cell receptor beta chains below was sequenced from the same sample in a study of tumor and adjacent non-tumor tissue in lung cancer. RNA was extracted from bulk tissue without any cell sorting. A modified ARM-PCR protocol with three rounds of nested PCR amplified TCRbeta. TCRdb reprocessed the multiplex PCR reads via MiXCR and lists one record per CDR3 protein. The sample consists of approximately 90,000 distinct CDR3 sequences, approximately 70% of them appearing once. The specimen sequenced was lung tumor tissue. The receptors stem from a man between 60 and 75 years old with non-small cell lung cancer.

Notes on this clonotype: Relative to the germline gene, one junction end is altered; a read error may explain this. The chain combines TRBV5-1 with TRBJ2-7; 12 bases map to TRBD1. Germline assignment: CDR1 SGHRS and CDR2 YFSETQ. There are 16 residues in the CDR3. Here the CDR3 DNA reads TGCGTCAGCAGCCCGCGACTGGGACAGGGGGCGAACGAGCAATACTTC. Translation: CVSSPRLGQGANEQYF.

Notes on this clonotype: At one end the junction does not follow the germline gene, possibly because of a read error. J is TRBJ1-1 and V is TRBV5-5; no clear D. Germline CDR1 reads SGHKS; CDR2 reads YYEKEE (reference sequence). This CDR3 is built from 15 residues. CDR3 in DNA: TGTGCCATCAGCTTGGGTGGCAGAATGAACACTGAAGCCTTCTTT. This sequence encodes CAISLGGRMNTEAFF.

J is TRBJ2-7 and V is TRBV5-1, with 9 bases matching TRBD1. With 7 bases clipped from V and 4 bases from J, the junction kept 9 bases outside the gene matches. The germline V gene has CDR1 SGHRS and CDR2 YFSETQ. The CDR3 extends over 14 amino acids. The CDR3 is CASGPGTGPYEQYF. The DNA for the CDR3 is TGCGCCAGCGGCCCCGGGACAGGGCCGTACGAGCAGTACTTC.

Regarding this clonotype: This could be a read error, since a much larger clone is one nucleotide away. This chain joins TRBV5-1 and TRBJ1-2, with D unresolved. Germline assignment: CDR1 SGHRS and CDR2 YFSETQ. CDR3 size: 12 residues. Trimming pared 2 bases from V and 3 bases from J, leaving 5 bases between. The CDR3 protein is CASSFEDYGYTF. The DNA of the CDR3 is TGCGCCAGCAGCTTTGAAGACTATGGCTACACCTTC.

In regard to this clonotype: Its ends do not fully match the called genes, so a read error is possible. The V gene is TRBV20-1, the J gene TRBJ2-3; 7 bases agree with TRBD2. This CDR3 is 15 amino acids long. Germline V gives CDR1 DFQATT, CDR2 SNEGSKA (reference sequence). The CDR3 region is CGARDLRERTDTQYF. The CDR3, as DNA: TGCGGTGCTAGAGATCTGCGGGAGAGGACAGATACGCAGTATTTT.

In the case of this clonotype: Without the conserved terminal phenylalanine or tryptophan, this CDR3 likely stems from a read error. V and J are TRBV6-1 and TRBJ2-2; no firm D call. V was clipped by 6 bases and J by 7 bases, with 6 bases between them. The germline V gene has CDR1 MNHNS and CDR2 SASEGT. This CDR3 has 11 residues. CDR3: CASSRVGELFP. The CDR3 DNA is TGTGCCAGCAGCCGTGTCGGGGAGCTGTTTCCT.

This rearrangement joins TRBV5-1 to TRBJ1-5; 7 positions agree with TRBD1. Germline V lookup: CDR1 SGHRS, CDR2 YFSETQ. This CDR3 contains 15 residues. Germline trimming cut 3 bases from V and 8 bases from J; bases unmatched to any gene: 11. CDR3 amino acids: CASSSVGQGDEPQHF. The CDR3 DNA reads as TGCGCCAGCAGCTCGGTCGGGCAGGGGGATGAGCCCCAGCATTTT.

The rearrangement links TRBV5-5 to TRBJ1-5; no definite D call. Germline V gene sequence: CDR1 SGHKS, CDR2 YYEKEE (reference sequence). Trimming left V 4 bases short and J 7 bases short, with 15 bases between. The CDR3 has 14 residues. CDR3 sequence: CASSAGLVNQPQHF. CDR3 nucleotide sequence: TGTGCCAGCAGCGCAGGACTGGTGAACCAGCCCCAGCATTTT.